Given below is one TCR beta chain in context. Its cognate antigen is unknown. V lost 7 bases and J lost 8, with 18 bases in between. The CDR3 contains 15 residues. Germline loops: CDR1 MDHEN, CDR2 SYDVKM. This entry belongs to a study of T cell responses to AZD1222 COVID-19 vaccine. The method was immunoSEQ multiplex PCR; TCRdb's version includes in-frame clones alone and lacks a portion of them. The data show around 200,000 clones, 90% to 95% seen once. Whole-study results and caveats: Donors were largely white British and mainly female; clonal diversity was possibly underestimated.

The TCR comes from an adult who received the MenACWY meningococcal vaccine as a control. This sample comprised peripheral blood, obtained 28 days after the second dose of the MenACWY control vaccine. This sequence joins TRBV28 and TRBJ1-6; tentative D call: TRBD1 (5 bases). The CDR3 nucleotides read TGTGCCAGCAACGATGGACACCCGGGGGATTCACCCCTCCACTTT. Protein sequence: CASNDGHPGDSPLHF.